This T cell receptor (beta chain) derives from a study of CD8+CD57+ T cells in acquired aplastic anemia. Study background: Each DNA sample taken from sorted CD4+ and CD8+ cells came to roughly 3.5 ug on average. An average of about 10.8 million reads for CD4+ cells was obtained from healthy donors. Study-level points and caveats: Found in both controls and patients were around 31 CD8+ CDR3 sequences. Between the patient and control groups, CD8+ Simpson's diversity did not differ significantly.

Regarding this clonotype: The target antigen is unknown.

Both TCR beta VDJ combination and CDR3 sequence profiling were carried out. Genomic DNA was the template for this profiling. Via MiXCR, TCRdb re-called the reads, giving one row per CDR3 protein. This sample has roughly 80,000 distinct CDR3 sequences, with more than 40% found just once. CDR3 length equals 15 residues. Per the germline V gene, CDR1 is PRHDT and CDR2 is FYEKMQ (reference sequence). V was clipped by 4 bases and J by 5 bases; unmatched bases: 6. This clonotype was sampled from a human donor in good health, serving as a control. Sample: sorted CD4+, CD8+, or CD8+CD57+ T cells (not recorded which) from PBMCs. This chain connects TRBV13 to TRBJ2-1, with TRBD2 matching 9 bases. As DNA, the CDR3 is TGTGCCAGCAGCTCCAGCGGGGGGTCCCACAATGAGCAGTTCTTC. Its protein is CASSSSGGSHNEQFF.